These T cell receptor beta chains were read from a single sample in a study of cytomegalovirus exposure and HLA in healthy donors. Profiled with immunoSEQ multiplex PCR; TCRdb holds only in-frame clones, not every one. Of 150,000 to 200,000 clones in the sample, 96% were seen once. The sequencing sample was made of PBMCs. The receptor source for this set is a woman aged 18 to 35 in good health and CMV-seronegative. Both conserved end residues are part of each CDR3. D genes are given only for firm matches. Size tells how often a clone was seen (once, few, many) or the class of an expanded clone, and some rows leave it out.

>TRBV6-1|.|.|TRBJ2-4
TGTGCCAGCATCCCTGACCCAGGGGCCAAAAACATTCAGTACTTC
CASIPDPGAKNIQYF
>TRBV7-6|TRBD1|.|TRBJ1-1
TGTGCCAGCAGCTCGAGGAGGGACAGGGGAAATACTGAAGCTTTCTTT
CASSSRRDRGNTEAFF
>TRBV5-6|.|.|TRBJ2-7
TGTGCCAGCAGCCCGGGGTTGGACGAGCAGTACTTC
CASSPGLDEQYF
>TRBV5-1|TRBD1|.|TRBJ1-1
TGCGCCAGCAGCTTGGATGGGACAGGGGGCCCTGAAGCTTTCTTT
CASSLDGTGGPEAFF
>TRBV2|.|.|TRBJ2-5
TGTGCCAGCAGTCTTCGGGGGTTACAAGAGACCCAGTACTTC
CASSLRGLQETQYF
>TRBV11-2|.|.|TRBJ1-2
TGTGCCAGCAGTTCGACCCCAAAACGACAATCCCCTCACTATGGCTACACCTTC
CASSSTPKRQSPHYGYTF
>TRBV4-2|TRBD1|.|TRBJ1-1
TGTGCCAGCAGCCAAGATGGGCAGGGGGCCACTGAAGCTTTCTTT
CASSQDGQGATEAFF
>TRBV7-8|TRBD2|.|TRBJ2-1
TGTGCCAGCATCCCCAGGGGACTAGCGGGGGGGTCTATATACAATGAGCAGTTCTTC
CASIPRGLAGGSIYNEQFF
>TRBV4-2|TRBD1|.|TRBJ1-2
TGTGCCAGCAGCCGAGACAGGGAAAATAGTGGCTACACCTTC
CASSRDRENSGYTF
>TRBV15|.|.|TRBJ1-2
TGTGCCACCAGCTTTGGGGCAGCGGGCTATGGCTACACCTTC
CATSFGAAGYGYTF
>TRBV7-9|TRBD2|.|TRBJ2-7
TGTGCCAGCAGCTTAGGCGGGGGGACCTACGAGCAGTACTTC
CASSLGGGTYEQYF
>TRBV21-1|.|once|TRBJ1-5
.
CASSKVGQGTFNQPQHF
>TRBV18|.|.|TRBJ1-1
TGTGCCAGCTCACCGACACAATTGAACACTGAAGCTTTCTTT
CASSPTQLNTEAFF